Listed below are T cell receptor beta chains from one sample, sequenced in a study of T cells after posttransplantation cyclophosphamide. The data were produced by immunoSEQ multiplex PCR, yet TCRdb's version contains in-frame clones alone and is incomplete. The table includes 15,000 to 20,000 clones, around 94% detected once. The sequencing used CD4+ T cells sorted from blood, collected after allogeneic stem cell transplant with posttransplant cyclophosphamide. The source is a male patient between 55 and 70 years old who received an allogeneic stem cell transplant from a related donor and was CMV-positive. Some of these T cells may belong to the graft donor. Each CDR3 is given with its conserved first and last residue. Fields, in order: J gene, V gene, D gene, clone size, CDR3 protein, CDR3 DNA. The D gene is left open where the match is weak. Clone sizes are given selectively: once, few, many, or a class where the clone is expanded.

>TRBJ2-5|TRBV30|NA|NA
CAWSSGTQETQYF
TGTGCCTGGAGCTCCGGGACACAAGAGACCCAGTACTTC
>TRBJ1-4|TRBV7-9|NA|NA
CASSIRATNEKLFF
TGTGCCAGCAGCATCAGGGCTACAAATGAAAAACTGTTTTTT
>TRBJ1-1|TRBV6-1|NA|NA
CASSPREGRVTEAFF
TGTGCCAGCAGTCCCCGGGAGGGGAGGGTCACTGAAGCTTTCTTT
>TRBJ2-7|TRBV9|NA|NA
CASSVRGGASYEQYF
TGTGCCAGCAGCGTAAGGGGGGGGGCCTCCTACGAGCAGTACTTC
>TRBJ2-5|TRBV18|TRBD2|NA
CASSPGLAEETQYF
TGTGCCAGCTCACCGGGACTAGCTGAAGAGACCCAGTACTTC
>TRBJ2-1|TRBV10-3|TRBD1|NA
CAITRGQGDNEQFF
TGTGCCATCACTAGGGGACAGGGAGACAATGAGCAGTTCTTC
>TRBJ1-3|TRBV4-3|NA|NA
CASSQVPLSGNTIYF
TGCGCCAGCAGCCAAGTCCCCCTCTCTGGAAACACCATATATTTT
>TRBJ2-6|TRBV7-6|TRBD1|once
CASSFTRGSPSGANVLTF
TGTGCCAGCAGCTTCACCAGGGGGTCCCCCTCTGGGGCCAACGTCCTGACTTTC
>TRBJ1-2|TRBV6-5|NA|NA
CASSPGNYGYTF
TGTGCCAGCAGTCCAGGGAACTATGGCTACACCTTC
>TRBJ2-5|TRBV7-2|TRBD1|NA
CASSFQGAGETQYF
TGTGCCAGCAGCTTTCAGGGGGCAGGAGAGACCCAGTACTTC
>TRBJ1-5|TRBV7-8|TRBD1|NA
CASSLGTGGGQPQHF
TGTGCCAGCAGCTTGGGGACAGGGGGCGGTCAGCCCCAGCATTTT
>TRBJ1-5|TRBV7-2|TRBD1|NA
CASSLETGTNQPQHF
TGTGCCAGCAGCTTAGAGACAGGGACGAATCAGCCCCAGCATTTT
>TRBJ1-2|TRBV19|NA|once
CASNRGGAAYGYTF
TGTGCCAGTAATCGTGGGGGCGCGGCCTATGGCTACACCTTC
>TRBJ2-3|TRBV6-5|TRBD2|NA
CASSSGGGGSTDTQYF
TGTGCCAGCAGTTCGGGCGGGGGGGGAAGCACAGATACGCAGTATTTT
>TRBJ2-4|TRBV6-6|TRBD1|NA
CASSFGQGERDIQYF
TGTGCCAGCAGTTTCGGACAGGGGGAGCGGGACATTCAGTACTTC
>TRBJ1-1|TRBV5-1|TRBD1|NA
CASSRDRDPAEAFF
TGCGCCAGCAGCCGAGACAGGGACCCGGCTGAAGCTTTCTTT
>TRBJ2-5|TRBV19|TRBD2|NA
CASSVTGTSVAETQYF
TGTGCCAGTAGTGTGACCGGGACTAGCGTGGCCGAGACCCAGTACTTC
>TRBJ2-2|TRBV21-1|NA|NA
CASSNQGRPNTGELFF
TGTGCCAGCAGCAACCAAGGCAGGCCAAACACCGGGGAGCTGTTTTTT
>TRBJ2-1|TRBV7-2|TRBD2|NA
CASSLTSANNEQFF
TGTGCCAGCAGCCTGACTAGCGCCAACAATGAGCAGTTCTTC
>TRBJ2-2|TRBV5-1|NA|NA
CASRPPEGDNTGELFF
TGCGCCAGCAGACCCCCCGAGGGGGACAACACCGGGGAGCTGTTTTTT
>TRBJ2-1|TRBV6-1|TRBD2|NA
CASSEYESWTSRDEQFF
TGTGCCAGCAGTGAATATGAATCATGGACTAGCCGCGATGAGCAGTTCTTC
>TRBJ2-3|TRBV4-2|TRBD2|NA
CASSQEMESSGGPSDTQYF
TGTGCCAGCAGCCAAGAGATGGAGTCTAGCGGGGGGCCGTCAGATACGCAGTATTTT
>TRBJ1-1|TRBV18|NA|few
CASSVGPGDAQAFF
TGTGCCAGCTCGGTCGGTCCAGGGGACGCTCAAGCTTTCTTT
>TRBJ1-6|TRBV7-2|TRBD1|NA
CASSLETGISPLHF
TGTGCCAGCAGCTTAGAGACAGGGATCTCACCCCTCCACTTT
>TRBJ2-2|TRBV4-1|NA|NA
CASSQEGQGNTGELFF
TGCGCCAGCAGCCAAGAGGGGCAGGGGAACACCGGGGAGCTGTTTTTT
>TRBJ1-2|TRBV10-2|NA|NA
CASSEPGGGNYGYTF
TGCGCCAGCAGTGAACCGGGGGGAGGTAACTATGGCTACACCTTC
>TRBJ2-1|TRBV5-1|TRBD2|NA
CASSLGSSGYNEQFF
TGCGCCAGCAGCTTGGGTTCTAGCGGGTACAATGAGCAGTTCTTC
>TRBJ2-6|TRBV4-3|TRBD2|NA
CASSQVLAGGPGSGANVLTF
TGCGCCAGCAGCCAAGTACTAGCGGGGGGGCCTGGCTCTGGGGCCAACGTCCTGACTTTC
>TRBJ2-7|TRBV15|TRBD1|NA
CATSRDRQPGQGYSYEQYF
TGTGCCACCAGCAGAGATAGGCAACCGGGACAGGGGTACTCCTACGAGCAGTACTTC
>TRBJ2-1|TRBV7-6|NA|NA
CASSLRGASEQFF
TGTGCCAGCAGCTTACGGGGGGCTAGTGAGCAGTTCTTC
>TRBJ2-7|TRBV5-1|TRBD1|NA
CASSFLPGQGTGNEQYF
TGCGCCAGCAGTTTTTTACCGGGACAGGGCACCGGCAACGAGCAGTACTTC
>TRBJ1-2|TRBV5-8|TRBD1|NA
CASRGQGVSGYTF
TGTGCCAGCAGGGGACAGGGGGTGAGTGGCTACACCTTC
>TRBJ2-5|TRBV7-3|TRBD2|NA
CASSLSGLAGETQYF
TGTGCCAGCAGCTTAAGTGGTTTAGCGGGAGAGACCCAGTACTTC
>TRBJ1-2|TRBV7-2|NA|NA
CASSPTPGVNYGYTF
TGTGCCAGCAGCCCTACTCCCGGTGTGAACTATGGCTACACCTTC
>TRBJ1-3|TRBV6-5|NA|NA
CASRRTGTSGNTIYF
TGTGCCAGCAGAAGGACGGGAACCTCTGGAAACACCATATATTTT
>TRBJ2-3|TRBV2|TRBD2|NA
CASTRGGAQYF
TGTGCCAGCACTCGGGGGGGGGCGCAGTATTTT
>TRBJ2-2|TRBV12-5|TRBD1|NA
CASGLVRGQGWDTGELFF
TGTGCTAGTGGTTTGGTACGGGGACAGGGTTGGGACACCGGGGAGCTGTTTTTT
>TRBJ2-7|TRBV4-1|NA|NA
CASSQEPYGRSYEQYF
TGCGCCAGCAGCCAAGAGCCGTACGGCAGGTCCTACGAGCAGTACTTC
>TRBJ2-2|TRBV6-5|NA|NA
CASRLQLDTGELFF
TGTGCCAGCAGACTTCAATTAGACACCGGGGAGCTGTTTTTT
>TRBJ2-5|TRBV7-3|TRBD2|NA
CASSRQGLAMETQYF
TGTGCCAGCAGCCGTCAGGGACTAGCGATGGAGACCCAGTACTTC
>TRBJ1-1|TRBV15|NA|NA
CATAQRGFEAFF
TGTGCCACCGCCCAGAGGGGGTTTGAAGCTTTCTTT
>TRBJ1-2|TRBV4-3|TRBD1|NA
CASSQGGGTVTNYGYTF
TGCGCCAGCAGCCAAGGAGGGGGGACAGTCACTAACTATGGCTACACCTTC
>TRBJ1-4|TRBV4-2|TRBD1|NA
CASSPGQGTLRTNEKLFF
TGTGCCAGCAGCCCGGGACAGGGAACTTTGAGAACTAATGAAAAACTGTTTTTT
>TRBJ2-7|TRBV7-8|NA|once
CASSLSPRSGLSSYEQYF
TGTGCCAGCAGCTTAAGTCCTAGGAGCGGGCTTAGCTCCTACGAGCAGTACTTC
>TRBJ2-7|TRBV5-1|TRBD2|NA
CASSKAGGDYEQYF
TGCGCCAGCAGCAAAGCGGGGGGCGACTACGAGCAGTACTTC
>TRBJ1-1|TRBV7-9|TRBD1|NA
CASSLKGGFSEAFF
TGTGCCAGCAGCTTAAAAGGGGGCTTCTCTGAAGCTTTCTTT
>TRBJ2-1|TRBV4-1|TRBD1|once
CASSQATGVVTYNEQFF
TGCGCCAGCAGCCAAGCCACAGGGGTGGTCACCTACAATGAGCAGTTCTTC
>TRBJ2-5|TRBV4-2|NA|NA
CASSRAVGGGSGETQYF
TGTGCCAGCAGCCGGGCAGTGGGCGGCGGCTCGGGGGAGACCCAGTACTTC
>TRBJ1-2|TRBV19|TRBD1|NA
CATNRAGQGDYGYTF
TGTGCCACAAACAGAGCGGGACAGGGGGACTATGGCTACACCTTC
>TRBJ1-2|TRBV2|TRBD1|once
CASSQGQGNYGYTF
TGTGCCAGCAGCCAGGGACAGGGGAACTATGGCTACACCTTC
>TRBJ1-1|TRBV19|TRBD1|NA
CASSMQQGFGTEAFF
TGTGCCAGTAGTATGCAACAGGGGTTTGGTACTGAAGCTTTCTTT
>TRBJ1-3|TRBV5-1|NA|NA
CASSPMGADTIYF
TGCGCCAGCAGCCCCATGGGGGCAGACACCATATATTTT
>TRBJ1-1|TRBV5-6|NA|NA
CASSRGTMNTEAFF
TGTGCCAGCAGCAGGGGAACTATGAACACTGAAGCTTTCTTT
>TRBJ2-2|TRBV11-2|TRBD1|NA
CASSLGTGNTGELFF
TGTGCCAGCAGCCTGGGGACAGGGAACACCGGGGAGCTGTTTTTT
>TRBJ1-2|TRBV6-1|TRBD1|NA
CASSETSAGGRGYGYTF
TGTGCCAGCAGTGAAACCTCTGCAGGGGGCCGTGGCTATGGCTACACCTTC
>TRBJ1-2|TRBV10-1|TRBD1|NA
CASSPTGGADGYTF
TGCGCCAGCAGTCCGACAGGGGGCGCAGATGGCTACACCTTC